One and the same sample provided the 18 T cell receptor beta chains below, sequenced in a study of blood T cell repertoires in COVID-19. Assay: immunoSEQ multiplex PCR; the TCRdb copy retains only in-frame clones and omits some. The sample contains roughly 180,000 clones, 75% to 90% of which appear only once. Input material: PBMCs or T cells enriched from blood (not recorded which). These receptors originate from a woman between 55 and 75 years old who had recovered from COVID-19.

This chain uses TRBV5-1 with TRBJ1-1; 8 nucleotides agree with TRBD1. Per the germline V gene, CDR1 is SGHRS and CDR2 is YFSETQ. This CDR3 region has 14 residues. The J segment lost 3 bases and the V segment lost 4 bases, leaving 5 bases of the junction unmatched. As DNA, the CDR3 is TGCGCCAGCAGCCCACAGGGGGGGGACACTGAAGCTTTCTTT. Its translation: CASSPQGGDTEAFF.

The chain combines TRBV6-5 with TRBJ2-3; 7 bases fit TRBD2. Trimming took 6 bases from V and 2 from J; bases not matched to a gene: 8. This CDR3 is built from 15 residues. Germline values: CDR1 MNHEY, CDR2 SVGAGI. CDR3 sequence reads: CASRRPGGSTDTQYF. CDR3 in DNA: TGTGCCAGCAGGCGCCCGGGGGGTTCCACAGATACGCAGTATTTT.

V and J are TRBV2 and TRBJ2-7, with 8 bases that match TRBD1. The CDR3 totals 14 residues. Per the germline V gene, CDR1 is SNHLY and CDR2 is FYNNEI. Trimming cost V 9 bases and J 4 bases; bases outside gene matches: 11. CDR3 amino acids: CASTVQGAGYEQYF. In DNA, the CDR3 is TGTGCCAGTACCGTTCAGGGGGCAGGATACGAGCAGTACTTC.

The chain uses TRBV6-1 and TRBJ1-5; the D gene is possibly TRBD1 (5 bases). The CDR3 spans 17 residues. Germline CDR1 is MNHNS and CDR2 is SASEGT. Between the trimmed V and J ends, which lost 0 bases and 2 bases, there was a span of 14 bases. The CDR3 here is CASSEAVSQAGNQPQHF. Written as DNA, the CDR3 is TGTGCCAGCAGTGAAGCGGTATCACAGGCGGGCAATCAGCCCCAGCATTTT.

This chain links TRBV10-3 with TRBJ1-6, with 7 positions matching TRBD1. J lost 7 bases, V lost 2 bases, and 8 bases had no gene match. Germline-derived CDR1 and CDR2 are ENHRY and SYGVKD. The CDR3 consists of 16 residues. The CDR3: CAISEGRGLRNSPLHF. CDR3 coding DNA: TGTGCCATCAGTGAGGGCAGGGGGTTGAGGAATTCACCCCTCCACTTT.

The rearrangement joins TRBV19 to TRBJ1-5; D not certain. Germline CDR1 is LNHDA and CDR2 is SQIVND (reference sequence). This CDR3 is 13 amino acids long. V was trimmed by 5 bases and J by 4 bases, leaving 9 bases between them. The CDR3 spells CASSLSGNQPQHF. The DNA of the CDR3 is TGTGCCAGTAGTTTATCCGGGAATCAGCCCCAGCATTTT.

This clone was counted a single time. The CDR3 is CASSITLEVEAFF. The DNA for the CDR3 is TGTGCCAGCTCCATAACGTTAGAGGTTGAAGCTTTCTTT. V is TRBV18 and J is TRBJ1-1; D gene ambiguous. Germline CDR1 is KGHSH and CDR2 is LQKENI. CDR3 length: 13 amino acids. Trimming pared 6 bases from V and 7 bases from J, leaving 15 bases between.

The V gene is TRBV7-9, the J gene TRBJ2-1; 8 nucleotides align to TRBD1. The CDR3 is 17 amino acids. Trimming took 5 bases from V and 5 from J; bases not matched to a gene: 14. Germline V gives CDR1 SEHNR, CDR2 FQNEAQ (reference sequence). CDR3 amino acids: CASSPPDRGTHHNEQFF. The CDR3 DNA reads as TGTGCCAGCAGCCCTCCCGACAGGGGTACACACCACAATGAGCAGTTCTTC.

Worth noting for this clone: Different DNA sequences within this sample yield the same CDR3. The chain recombines TRBV4-2 with TRBJ2-7; D uncertain. CDR3 length equals 13 residues. Germline V CDR1 and CDR2: LGHNA, YNFKEQ. Trimming left V 0 bases short and J 0 bases short, with 3 bases between. The CDR3 sequence: CASSQEASYEQYF. CDR3 in DNA: TGTGCCAGCAGCCAAGAGGCCTCCTACGAGCAGTACTTC.

This chain uses TRBV4-1 with TRBJ1-2; D remains ambiguous. Trimming shortened V by 6 bases and J by 0 bases, and 14 bases separated the two germline ends. The CDR3 length is 15 residues. Germline V gene lookup returns CDR1 MGHRA and CDR2 YSYEKL. The CDR3 loop reads CASRIAGMANYGYTF. The CDR3 region has the DNA TGCGCCAGCAGAATAGCGGGTATGGCTAACTATGGCTACACCTTC.

The rearrangement joins TRBV5-4 to TRBJ2-1; possible D gene TRBD1, 5 bases. CDR3 size: 16 residues. Germline V gene data show CDR1 as SGHNT and CDR2 as YYREEE (reference sequence). Trimming left V 0 bases short and J 3 bases short, with 13 bases between. CDR3 nucleotides: TGTGCCAGCAGCTTGGGGGGCGGAACAAACTACAATGAGCAGTTCTTC. Translating it yields CASSLGGGTNYNEQFF.

This chain uses TRBV2 with TRBJ1-2, with 8 bases matching TRBD1. The CDR3 sequence is 12 residues long. Germline V gene data show CDR1 as SNHLY and CDR2 as FYNNEI. The ends lost 9 bases at V and 6 bases at J; junction bases unmatched: 6. The CDR3 sequence: CASYQGAHGYTF. CDR3 DNA sequence: TGTGCCAGTTATCAGGGGGCCCATGGCTACACCTTC.

This clone came up once. This sequence joins TRBV7-2 and TRBJ1-2; possibly TRBD1 for D (6 bases). Germline V gene data show CDR1 as SGHTA and CDR2 as FQGNSA. Trimming left V 1 base short and J 6 bases short, with 9 bases between. This CDR3 region has 13 residues. CDR3 in amino acids: CASSLDREDGYTF. CDR3 DNA: TGTGCCAGCAGCTTAGACAGGGAAGATGGCTACACCTTC.

This chain connects TRBV21-1 to TRBJ2-7; TRBD2 reflects the table's D call only, with no check against the DNA. TRBV21-1 is annotated as a pseudogene. The CDR3 consists of 14 residues. The CDR3 protein is CASSKKGVGWEQYF. The CDR3 nucleotides read TGTGCCAGCAGCAAAAAGGGAGTGGGGTGGGAGCAGTACTTC.

CDR3 bases: TGTGCCAGCAGCTTAGAGACAGGGGGCCGGCCCCAGCATTTT. Its translation is CASSLETGGRPQHF. The rearrangement joins TRBV7-8 to TRBJ1-5; 10 bases line up with TRBD1. The CDR3 totals 14 residues. V shed 1 base and J 9 bases; nucleotides not matched to a gene: 3. CDR1 is SGHVS and CDR2 is FQNEAQ in the germline V gene.

The chain links TRBV19 to TRBJ1-3, with TRBD1 matching 8 bases. The J segment lost 3 bases and the V segment lost 1 base, leaving 14 bases of the junction unmatched. The CDR3 sequence is 19 residues long. The germline gives CDR1 LNHDA, CDR2 SQIVND (reference sequence). The CDR3 is CASSIVAPGQGGFGNTIYF. Written as DNA, the CDR3 is TGTGCCAGTAGTATAGTTGCCCCCGGACAGGGCGGCTTTGGAAACACCATATATTTT.

This chain joins TRBV5-1 and TRBJ1-1; 7 bases align to TRBD1. J lost 0 bases, V lost 1 base, and 6 bases had no gene match. The CDR3 has 16 amino acids. CDR1 SGHRS and CDR2 YFSETQ come from the germline V gene. The CDR3: CASSLQGEKMNTEAFF. The CDR3 bases are TGCGCCAGCAGCTTGCAGGGGGAGAAGATGAACACTGAAGCTTTCTTT.

CDR3 DNA: TGTGCCAGTAGTATGAGAGGAGGGTACCAAGAGACCCAGTACTTC. Translated: CASSMRGGYQETQYF. V usage is TRBV19 and J usage is TRBJ2-5; D may be TRBD2 (6 bases). Per the germline V gene, CDR1 is LNHDA and CDR2 is SQIVND (reference sequence). The V end lost 3 bases, the J end lost 0 bases, and 11 bases lay between the germline ends. CDR3 length equals 15 residues.